The present TCR beta chain was sequenced within a study of T cell responses to AZD1222 COVID-19 vaccine. In the study overall: Second doses were pooled across both intervals (about 4 or about 12 weeks). Study findings and constraints: Repertoires were sampled only after the peak T cell response. Clonal diversity may have been underestimated in mostly white British donors.

Germline V CDR1 and CDR2: LGHNA, YSLEER. The V gene lost 0 bases and the J gene lost 5 bases, with 7 bases spanning the gap. This CDR3 is 13 amino acids long. A remark on this clone: Its matching antigen is unknown.

Sequencing used immunoSEQ multiplex PCR; TCRdb keeps in-frame clones, though not all of them. The sample comprises under 70,000 clones, more than 70% of which are singletons, and around 15% rests with the top ten. The receptor was derived from an adult in good health. The rearrangement links TRBV4-3 to TRBJ1-1; D is undetermined. Specimen: peripheral blood, collected on day 0 of AZD1222 vaccination. The DNA for the CDR3 is TGCGCCAGCAGCCAAGAACCCAGGACTGAAGCTTTCTTT. Translation gives CASSQEPRTEAFF.